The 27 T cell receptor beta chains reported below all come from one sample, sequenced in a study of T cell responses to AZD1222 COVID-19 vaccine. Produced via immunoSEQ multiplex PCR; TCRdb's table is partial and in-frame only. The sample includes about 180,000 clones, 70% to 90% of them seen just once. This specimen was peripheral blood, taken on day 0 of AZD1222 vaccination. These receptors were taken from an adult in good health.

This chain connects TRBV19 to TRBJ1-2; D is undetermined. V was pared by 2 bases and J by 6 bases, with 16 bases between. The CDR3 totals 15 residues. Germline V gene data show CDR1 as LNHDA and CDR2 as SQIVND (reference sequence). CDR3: CASSIRSVPLDGYTF. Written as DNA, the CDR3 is TGTGCCAGTAGTATACGTTCCGTCCCCTTGGATGGCTACACCTTC.

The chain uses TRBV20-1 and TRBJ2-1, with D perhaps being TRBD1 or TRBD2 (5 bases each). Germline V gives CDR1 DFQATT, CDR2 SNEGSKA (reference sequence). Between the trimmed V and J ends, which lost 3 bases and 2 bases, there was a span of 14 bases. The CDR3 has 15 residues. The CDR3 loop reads CSASVGPLTYNEQFF. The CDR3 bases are TGCAGTGCTAGTGTGGGACCCTTAACCTACAATGAGCAGTTCTTC.

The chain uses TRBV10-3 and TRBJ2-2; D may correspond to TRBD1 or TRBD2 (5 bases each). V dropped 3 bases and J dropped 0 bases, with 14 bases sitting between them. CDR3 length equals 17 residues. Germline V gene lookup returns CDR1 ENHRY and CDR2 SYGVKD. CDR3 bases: TGTGCCATCAGTGAAATTGCACGGGGCGCGAACACCGGGGAGCTGTTTTTT. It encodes CAISEIARGANTGELFF.

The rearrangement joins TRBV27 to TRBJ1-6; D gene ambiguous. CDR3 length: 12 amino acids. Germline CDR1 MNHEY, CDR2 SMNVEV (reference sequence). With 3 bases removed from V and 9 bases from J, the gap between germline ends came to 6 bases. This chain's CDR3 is CASSFWGSPLHF. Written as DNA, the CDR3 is TGTGCCAGCAGTTTTTGGGGTTCACCCCTCCACTTT.

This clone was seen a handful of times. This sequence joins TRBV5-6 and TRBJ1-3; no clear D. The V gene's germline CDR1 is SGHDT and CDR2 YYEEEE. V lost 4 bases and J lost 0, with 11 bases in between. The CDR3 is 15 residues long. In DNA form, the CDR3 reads TGTGCCAGCAGCCACCAACTGTACTCTGGAAACACCATATATTTT. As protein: CASSHQLYSGNTIYF.

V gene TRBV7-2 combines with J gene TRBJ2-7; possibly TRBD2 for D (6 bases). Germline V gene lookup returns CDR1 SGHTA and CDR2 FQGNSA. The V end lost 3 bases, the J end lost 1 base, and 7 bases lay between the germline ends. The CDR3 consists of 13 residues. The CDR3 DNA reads TGTGCCAGCAGCTTTGCGGGATCCTACGAGCAGTACTTC. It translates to CASSFAGSYEQYF. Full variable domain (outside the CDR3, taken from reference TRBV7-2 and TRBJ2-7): GAGVSQSPSNKVTEKGKDVELRCDPISGHTALYWYRQSLGQGLEFLIYFQGNSAPDKSGLPSDRFSAERTGGSVSTLTIQRTQQEDSAVYLCASSFAGSYEQYFGPGTRLTVT.

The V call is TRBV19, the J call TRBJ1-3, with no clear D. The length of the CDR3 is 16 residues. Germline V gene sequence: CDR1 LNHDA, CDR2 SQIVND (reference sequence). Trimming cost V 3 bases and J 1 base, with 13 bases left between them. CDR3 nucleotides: TGTGCCAGTAGTATCCTAGCCAGTCAGTCTGGAAACACCATATATTTT. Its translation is CASSILASQSGNTIYF.

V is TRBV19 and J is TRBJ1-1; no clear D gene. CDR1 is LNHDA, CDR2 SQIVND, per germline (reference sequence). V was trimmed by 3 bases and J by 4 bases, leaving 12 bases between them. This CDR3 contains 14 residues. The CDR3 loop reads CASSIGGWATEAFF. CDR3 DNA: TGTGCCAGTAGTATTGGAGGGTGGGCCACTGAAGCTTTCTTT.

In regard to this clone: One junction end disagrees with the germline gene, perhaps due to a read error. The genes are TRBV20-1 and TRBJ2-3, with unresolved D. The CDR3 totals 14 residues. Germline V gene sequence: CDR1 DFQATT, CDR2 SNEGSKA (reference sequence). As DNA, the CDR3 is TGCAGCGCTAGTGCCGTGGGGTCCGGAGATACGCAGTATTTT. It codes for CSASAVGSGDTQYF.

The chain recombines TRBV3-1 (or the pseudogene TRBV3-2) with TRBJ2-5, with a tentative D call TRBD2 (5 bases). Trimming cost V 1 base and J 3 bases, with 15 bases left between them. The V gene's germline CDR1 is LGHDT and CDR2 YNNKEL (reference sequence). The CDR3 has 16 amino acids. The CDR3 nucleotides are TGTGCCAGCAGCCAAGTGACACTAGATTATGAAGAGACCCAGTACTTC. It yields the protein CASSQVTLDYEETQYF.

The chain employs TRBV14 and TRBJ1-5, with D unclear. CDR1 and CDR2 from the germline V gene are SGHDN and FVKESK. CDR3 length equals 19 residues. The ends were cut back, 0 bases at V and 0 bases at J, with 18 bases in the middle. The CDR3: CASSQEERLWQSSNQPQHF. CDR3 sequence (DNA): TGTGCCAGCAGCCAAGAGGAACGTCTTTGGCAGTCTAGCAATCAGCCCCAGCATTTT.

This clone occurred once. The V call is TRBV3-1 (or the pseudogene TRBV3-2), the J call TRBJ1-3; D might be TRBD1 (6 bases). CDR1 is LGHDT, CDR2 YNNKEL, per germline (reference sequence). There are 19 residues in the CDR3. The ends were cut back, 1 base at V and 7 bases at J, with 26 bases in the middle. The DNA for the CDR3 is TGTGCCAGCAGCCAAGGAGTAACCGGGACATCAGTCCATCGGAACACCATATATTTT. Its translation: CASSQGVTGTSVHRNTIYF.

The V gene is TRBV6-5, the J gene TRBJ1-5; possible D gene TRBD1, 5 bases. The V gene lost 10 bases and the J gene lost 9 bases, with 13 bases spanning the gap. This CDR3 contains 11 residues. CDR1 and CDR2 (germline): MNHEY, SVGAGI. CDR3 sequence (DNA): TGTGCCACTACCCCAGGGCGGCCCCAGCATTTT. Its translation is CATTPGRPQHF.

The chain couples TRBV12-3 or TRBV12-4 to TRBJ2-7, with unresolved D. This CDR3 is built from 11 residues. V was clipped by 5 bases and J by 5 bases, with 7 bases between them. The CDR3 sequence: CASSRADEQYF. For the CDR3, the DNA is TGTGCCAGCAGTCGGGCAGACGAGCAGTACTTC.

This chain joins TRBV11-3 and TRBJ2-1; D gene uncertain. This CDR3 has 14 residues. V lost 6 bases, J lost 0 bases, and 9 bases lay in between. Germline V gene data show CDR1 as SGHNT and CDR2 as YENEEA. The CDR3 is CASSPYSSYNEQFF. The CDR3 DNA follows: TGTGCCAGCAGTCCTTATAGCTCCTACAATGAGCAGTTCTTC. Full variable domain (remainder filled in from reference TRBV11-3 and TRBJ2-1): EAGVVQSPRYKIIEKKQPVAFWCNPISGHNTLYWYLQNLGQGPELLIRYENEEAVDDSQLPKDRFSAERLKGVDSTLKIQPAELGDSAVYLCASSPYSSYNEQFFGPGTRLTVL.

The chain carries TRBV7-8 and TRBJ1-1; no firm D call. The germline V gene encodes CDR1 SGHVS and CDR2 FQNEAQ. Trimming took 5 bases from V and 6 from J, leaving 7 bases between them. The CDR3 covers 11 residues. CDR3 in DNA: TGTGCCAGCAGCGTTGGGCCTGAAGCTTTCTTT. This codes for CASSVGPEAFF.

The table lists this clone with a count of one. CDR3 coding DNA: TGTGCCAGCAGTCTAGCCACGTCTAGGAATGAGCAGTTCTTC. It encodes CASSLATSRNEQFF. The chain couples TRBV9 to TRBJ2-1, with a weak D call TRBD2 (5 bases). Germline V lookup: CDR1 SGDLS, CDR2 YYNGEE. Trimming stripped 5 bases from V and 7 bases from J, with 16 bases between. The CDR3 is made up of 14 amino acids.

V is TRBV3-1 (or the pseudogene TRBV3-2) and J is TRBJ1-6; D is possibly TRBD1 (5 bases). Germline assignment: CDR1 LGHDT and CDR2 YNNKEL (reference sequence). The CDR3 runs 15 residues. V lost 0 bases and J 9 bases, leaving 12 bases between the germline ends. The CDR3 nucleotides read TGTGCCAGCAGCCAAGATCGGGGGGGTGGTTCACCCCTCCACTTT. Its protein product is CASSQDRGGGSPLHF.

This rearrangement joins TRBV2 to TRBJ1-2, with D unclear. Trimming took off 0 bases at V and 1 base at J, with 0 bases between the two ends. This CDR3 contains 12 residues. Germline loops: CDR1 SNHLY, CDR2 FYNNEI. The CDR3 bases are TGTGCCAGCAGTGAAGCTAACTATGGCTACACCTTC. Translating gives CASSEANYGYTF.

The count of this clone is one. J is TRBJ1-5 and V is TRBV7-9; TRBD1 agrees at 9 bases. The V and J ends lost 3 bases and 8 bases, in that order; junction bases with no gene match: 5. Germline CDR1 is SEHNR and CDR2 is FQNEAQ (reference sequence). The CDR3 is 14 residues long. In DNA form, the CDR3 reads TGTGCCAGCAGCTTGGGGACAGGGAGGAAGCCCCAGCATTTT. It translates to CASSLGTGRKPQHF.

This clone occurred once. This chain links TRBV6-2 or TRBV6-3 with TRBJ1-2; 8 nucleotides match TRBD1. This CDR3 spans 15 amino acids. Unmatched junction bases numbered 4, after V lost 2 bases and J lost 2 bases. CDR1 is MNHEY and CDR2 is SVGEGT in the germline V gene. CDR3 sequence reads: CASSYRNRGNYGYTF. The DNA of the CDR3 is TGTGCCAGCAGTTACCGGAACAGGGGGAACTATGGCTACACCTTC.

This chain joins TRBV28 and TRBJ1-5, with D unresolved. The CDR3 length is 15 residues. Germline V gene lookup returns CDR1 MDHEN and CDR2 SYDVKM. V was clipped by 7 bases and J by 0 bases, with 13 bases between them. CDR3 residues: CASKGTGDSNQPQHF. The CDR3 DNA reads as TGTGCCAGCAAGGGAACGGGAGATAGCAATCAGCCCCAGCATTTT.

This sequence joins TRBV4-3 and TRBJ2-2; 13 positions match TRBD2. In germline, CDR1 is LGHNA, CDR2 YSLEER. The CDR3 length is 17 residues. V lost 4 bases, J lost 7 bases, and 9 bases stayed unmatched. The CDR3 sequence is CASSPWTSGSIFGELFF. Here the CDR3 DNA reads TGCGCCAGCAGCCCGTGGACTAGCGGGAGCATTTTCGGGGAGCTGTTTTTT.

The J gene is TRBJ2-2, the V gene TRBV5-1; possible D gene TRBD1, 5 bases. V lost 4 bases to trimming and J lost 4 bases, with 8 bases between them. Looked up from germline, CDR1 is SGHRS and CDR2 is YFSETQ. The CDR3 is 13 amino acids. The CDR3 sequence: CASSVTVTGELFF. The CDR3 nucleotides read TGCGCCAGCAGCGTGACAGTCACCGGGGAGCTGTTTTTT.

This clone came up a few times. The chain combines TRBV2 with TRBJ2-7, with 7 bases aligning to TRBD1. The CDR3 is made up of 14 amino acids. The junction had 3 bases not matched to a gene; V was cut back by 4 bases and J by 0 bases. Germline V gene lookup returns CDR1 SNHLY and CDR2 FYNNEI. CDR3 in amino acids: CASSVQGISYEQYV. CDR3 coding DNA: TGTGCCAGCAGTGTACAGGGGATCTCCTACGAGCAGTACGTC.

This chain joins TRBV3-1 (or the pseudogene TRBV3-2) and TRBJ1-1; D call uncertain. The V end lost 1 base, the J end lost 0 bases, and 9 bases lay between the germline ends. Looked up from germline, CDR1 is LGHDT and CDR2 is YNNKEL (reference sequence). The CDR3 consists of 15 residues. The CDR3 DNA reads TGTGCCAGCAGCCAAGGAGATCAGGTGAACACTGAAGCTTTCTTT. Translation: CASSQGDQVNTEAFF.

The CDR3 bases are TGTGCCAGCAGTCCAGGGACAGGGGGTCAGATGTCTGAAGCTTTCTTT. This codes for CASSPGTGGQMSEAFF. This rearrangement joins TRBV28 to TRBJ1-1, with 11 bases fitting TRBD1. Trimming took 5 bases from V and 6 from J; bases not matched to a gene: 11. This CDR3 is 16 amino acids long. The germline V gene encodes CDR1 MDHEN and CDR2 SYDVKM.